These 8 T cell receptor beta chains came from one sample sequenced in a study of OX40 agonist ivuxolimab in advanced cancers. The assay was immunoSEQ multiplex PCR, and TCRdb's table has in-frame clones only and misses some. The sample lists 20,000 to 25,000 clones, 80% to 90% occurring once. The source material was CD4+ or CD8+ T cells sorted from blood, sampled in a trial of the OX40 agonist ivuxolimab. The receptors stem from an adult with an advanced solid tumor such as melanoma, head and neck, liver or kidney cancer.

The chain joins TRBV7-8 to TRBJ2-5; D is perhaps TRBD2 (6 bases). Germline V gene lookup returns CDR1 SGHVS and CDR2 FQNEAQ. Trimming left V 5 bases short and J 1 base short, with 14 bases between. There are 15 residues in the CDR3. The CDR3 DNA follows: TGTGCCAGCAGCCCCCGCCAGCGGGCCCAAGAGACCCAGTACTTC. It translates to CASSPRQRAQETQYF.

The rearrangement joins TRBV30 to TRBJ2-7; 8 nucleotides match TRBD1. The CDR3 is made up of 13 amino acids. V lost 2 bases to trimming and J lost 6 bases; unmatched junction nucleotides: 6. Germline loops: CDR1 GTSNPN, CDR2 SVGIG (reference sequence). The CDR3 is CAWSYLTGAEQYF. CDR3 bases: TGTGCCTGGAGTTACCTGACAGGGGCCGAGCAGTACTTC.

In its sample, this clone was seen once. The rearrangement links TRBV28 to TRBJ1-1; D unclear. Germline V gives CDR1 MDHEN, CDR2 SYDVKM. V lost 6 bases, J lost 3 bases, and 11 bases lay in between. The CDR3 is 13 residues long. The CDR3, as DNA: TGTGCCAGCAGCTTCGGGGTCTACACTGAAGCTTTCTTT. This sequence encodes CASSFGVYTEAFF. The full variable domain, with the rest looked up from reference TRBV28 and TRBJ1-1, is DVKVTQSSRYLVKRTGEKVFLECVQDMDHENMFWYRQDPGLGLRLIYFSYDVKMKEKGDIPEGYSVSREKKERFSLILESASTNQTSMYLCASSFGVYTEAFFGQGTRLTVV.

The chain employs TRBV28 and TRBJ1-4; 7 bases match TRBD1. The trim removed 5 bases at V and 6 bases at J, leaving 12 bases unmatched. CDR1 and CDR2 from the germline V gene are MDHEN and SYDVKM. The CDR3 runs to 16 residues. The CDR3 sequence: CASSATVGGGDEKLFF. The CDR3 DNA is TGTGCCAGCAGTGCGACGGTAGGGGGCGGCGATGAAAAACTGTTTTTT.

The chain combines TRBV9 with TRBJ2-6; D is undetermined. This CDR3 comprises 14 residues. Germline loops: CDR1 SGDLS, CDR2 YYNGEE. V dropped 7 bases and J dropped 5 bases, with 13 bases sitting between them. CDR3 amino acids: CASVKQSRANVLTF. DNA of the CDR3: TGTGCCAGCGTCAAACAAAGTCGGGCCAACGTCCTGACTTTC.

Here the CDR3 DNA reads TGTGCCAGCAGCTTGGGACCGGAGAACACCGGGGAGCTGTTTTTT. Its protein product is CASSLGPENTGELFF. V is TRBV6-4 and J is TRBJ2-2; perhaps D is TRBD1 or TRBD2 (5 bases each). The V gene lost 6 bases and the J gene lost 1 base, with 12 bases spanning the gap. The CDR3 contains 15 residues. Germline loops: CDR1 MRHNA, CDR2 SNTAGT.

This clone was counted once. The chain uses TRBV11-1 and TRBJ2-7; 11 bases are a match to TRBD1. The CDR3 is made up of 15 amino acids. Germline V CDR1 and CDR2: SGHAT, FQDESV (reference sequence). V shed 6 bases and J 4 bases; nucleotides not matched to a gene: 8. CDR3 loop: CASRPGTGGFYEQYF. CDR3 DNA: TGTGCCAGCAGACCCGGGACAGGGGGTTTTTACGAGCAGTACTTC.

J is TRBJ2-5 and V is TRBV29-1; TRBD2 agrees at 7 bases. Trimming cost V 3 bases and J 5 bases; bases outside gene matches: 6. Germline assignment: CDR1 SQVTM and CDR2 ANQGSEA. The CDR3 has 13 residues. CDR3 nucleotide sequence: TGCAGCGTTGACTGGGAGGGAAGGGAGACCCAGTACTTC. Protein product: CSVDWEGRETQYF.